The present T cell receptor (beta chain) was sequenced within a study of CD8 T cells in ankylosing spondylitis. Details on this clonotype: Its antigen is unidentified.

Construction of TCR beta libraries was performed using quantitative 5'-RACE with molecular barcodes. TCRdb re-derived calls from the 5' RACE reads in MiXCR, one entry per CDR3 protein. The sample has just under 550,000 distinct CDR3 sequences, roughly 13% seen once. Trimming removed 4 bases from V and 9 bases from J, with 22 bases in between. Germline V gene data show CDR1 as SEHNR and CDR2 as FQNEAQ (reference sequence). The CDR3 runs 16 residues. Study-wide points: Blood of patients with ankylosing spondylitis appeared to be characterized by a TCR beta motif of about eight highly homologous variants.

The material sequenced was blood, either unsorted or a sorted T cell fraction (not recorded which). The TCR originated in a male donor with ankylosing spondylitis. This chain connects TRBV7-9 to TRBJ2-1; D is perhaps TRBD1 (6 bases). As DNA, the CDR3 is TGTGCCAGCAGCTCCTCCCCAGGGGACGACGGTAGTGAGCAGTTCTTC. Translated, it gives CASSSSPGDDGSEQFF.